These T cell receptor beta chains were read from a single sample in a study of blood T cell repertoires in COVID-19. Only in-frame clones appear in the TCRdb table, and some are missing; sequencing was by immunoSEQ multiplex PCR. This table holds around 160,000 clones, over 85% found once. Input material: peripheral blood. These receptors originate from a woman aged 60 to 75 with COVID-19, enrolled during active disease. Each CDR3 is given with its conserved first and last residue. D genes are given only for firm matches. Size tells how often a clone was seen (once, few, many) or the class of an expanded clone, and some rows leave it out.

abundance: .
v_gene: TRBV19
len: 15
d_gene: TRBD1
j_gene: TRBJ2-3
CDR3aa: CASSRRQGFTDTQYF
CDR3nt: TGTGCCAGTAGTCGTCGACAGGGGTTCACAGATACGCAGTATTTT

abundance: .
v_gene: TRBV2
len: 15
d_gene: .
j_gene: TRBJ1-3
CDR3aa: CASTPGLGAGNTIYF
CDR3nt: TGTGCCAGCACCCCAGGGTTAGGGGCTGGAAACACCATATATTTT

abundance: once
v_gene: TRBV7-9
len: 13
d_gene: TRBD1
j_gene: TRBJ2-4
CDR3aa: CASSRGTVNIQYF
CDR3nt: TGTGCCAGCAGCAGAGGGACAGTCAACATTCAGTACTTC

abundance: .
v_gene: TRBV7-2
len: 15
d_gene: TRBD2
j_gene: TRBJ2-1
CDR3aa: CASSLAAGAYNEQFF
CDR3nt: TGTGCCAGCAGCTTAGCGGCGGGGGCCTACAATGAGCAGTTCTTC

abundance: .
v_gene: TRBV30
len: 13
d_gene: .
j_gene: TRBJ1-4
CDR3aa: CAWSGKELGKLFF
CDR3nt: TGTGCCTGGAGTGGTAAGGAGTTGGGAAAACTGTTTTTT

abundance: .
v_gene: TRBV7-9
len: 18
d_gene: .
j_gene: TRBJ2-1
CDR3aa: CASSLPRTTGRAYNEQFF
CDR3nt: TGTGCCAGCAGCCTGCCCCGCACCACGGGGAGAGCCTACAATGAGCAGTTCTTC

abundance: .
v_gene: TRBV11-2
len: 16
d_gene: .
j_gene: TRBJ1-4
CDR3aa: CASKGSGEHPNEKLFF
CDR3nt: TGTGCCAGCAAGGGGTCGGGGGAGCACCCTAATGAAAAACTGTTTTTT

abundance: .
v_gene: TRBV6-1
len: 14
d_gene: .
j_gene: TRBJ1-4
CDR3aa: CASSDQGGNEKLFF
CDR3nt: TGTGCCAGCAGTGATCAGGGTGGTAATGAAAAACTGTTTTTT

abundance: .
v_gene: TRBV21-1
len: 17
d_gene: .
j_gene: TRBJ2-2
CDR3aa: CASSINRDSANTGELFF
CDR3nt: TGTGCCAGCAGCATCAATCGGGACAGCGCGAACACCGGGGAGCTGTTTTTT

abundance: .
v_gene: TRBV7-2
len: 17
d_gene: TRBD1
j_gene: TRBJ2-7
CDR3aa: CASSFLSGTGGWNEQYF
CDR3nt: TGTGCCAGCAGCTTTTTATCCGGGACAGGGGGCTGGAACGAGCAGTACTTC

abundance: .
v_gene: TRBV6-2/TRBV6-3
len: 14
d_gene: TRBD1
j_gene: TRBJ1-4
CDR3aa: CASSDPTGNEKLFF
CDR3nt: TGTGCCAGCAGTGACCCGACAGGGAATGAAAAACTGTTTTTT

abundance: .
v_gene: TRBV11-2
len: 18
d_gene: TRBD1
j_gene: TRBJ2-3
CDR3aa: CASSLYVRGTASTDTQYF
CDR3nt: TGTGCCAGCAGCTTATACGTACGAGGGACAGCTAGCACAGATACGCAGTATTTT

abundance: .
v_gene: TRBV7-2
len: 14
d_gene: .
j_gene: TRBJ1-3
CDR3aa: CASSPRAAGRTIYF
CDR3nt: TGTGCCAGCAGCCCTCGGGCGGCGGGAAGGACCATATATTTT

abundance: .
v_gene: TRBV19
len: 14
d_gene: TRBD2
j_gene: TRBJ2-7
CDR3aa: CASSRGGAAYEQYF
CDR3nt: TGTGCCAGTAGCCGCGGGGGGGCTGCCTACGAGCAGTACTTC

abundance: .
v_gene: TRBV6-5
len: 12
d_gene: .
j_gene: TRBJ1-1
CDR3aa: CASSYDSNEAFF
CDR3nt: TGTGCCAGCAGTTACGACAGCAATGAAGCTTTCTTT

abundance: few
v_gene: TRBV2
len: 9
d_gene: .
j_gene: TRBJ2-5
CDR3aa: CASSDPTYF
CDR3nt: TGTGCCAGCAGTGACCCTACCTACTTC

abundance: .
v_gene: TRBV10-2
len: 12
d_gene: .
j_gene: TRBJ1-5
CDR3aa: CASGSGDQPQHF
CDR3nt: TGCGCCAGCGGGTCGGGGGATCAGCCCCAGCATTTT

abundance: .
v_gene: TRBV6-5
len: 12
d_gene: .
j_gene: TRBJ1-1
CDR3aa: CASSHRNTEAFF
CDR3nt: TGTGCCAGCAGCCACAGGAACACTGAAGCTTTCTTT

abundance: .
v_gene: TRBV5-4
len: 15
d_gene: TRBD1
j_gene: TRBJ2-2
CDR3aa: CASRLRDRGSGELFF
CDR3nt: TGTGCCAGCAGGCTTAGAGACAGGGGGTCCGGGGAGCTGTTTTTT

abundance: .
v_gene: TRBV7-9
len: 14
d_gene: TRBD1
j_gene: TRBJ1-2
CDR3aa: CASSLGQGIGGYTF
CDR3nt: TGTGCCAGCAGCCTGGGACAGGGTATCGGTGGCTACACCTTC

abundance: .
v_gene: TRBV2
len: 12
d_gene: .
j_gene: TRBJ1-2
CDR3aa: CVTPNPAAGYTF
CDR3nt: TGTGTGACCCCTAACCCGGCGGCCGGCTACACCTTC

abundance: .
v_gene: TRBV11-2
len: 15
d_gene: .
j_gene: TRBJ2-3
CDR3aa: CASSPLPPRTDTQYF
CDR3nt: TGTGCCAGCAGCCCCCTCCCCCCGAGGACAGATACGCAGTATTTT

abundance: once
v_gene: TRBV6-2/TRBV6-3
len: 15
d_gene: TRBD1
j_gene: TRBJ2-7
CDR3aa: CASRYWSDRGGEQYF
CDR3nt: TGTGCCAGCAGGTACTGGTCGGACAGGGGAGGCGAGCAGTACTTC

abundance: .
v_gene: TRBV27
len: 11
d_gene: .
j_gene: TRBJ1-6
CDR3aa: CASRSNSPLHF
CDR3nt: TGTGCCAGCAGGAGTAATTCACCCCTCCACTTT

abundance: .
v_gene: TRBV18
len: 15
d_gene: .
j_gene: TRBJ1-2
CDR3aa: CASSPRAGLDYGYTF
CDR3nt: TGTGCCAGCTCACCACGGGCAGGGCTCGACTATGGCTACACCTTC

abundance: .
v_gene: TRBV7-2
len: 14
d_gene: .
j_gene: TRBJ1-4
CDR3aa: CASRETQANEKLFF
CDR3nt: TGTGCCAGCAGAGAGACACAGGCTAATGAAAAACTGTTTTTT

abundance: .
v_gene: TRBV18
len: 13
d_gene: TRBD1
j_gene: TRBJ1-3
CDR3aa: CASSRDRADTIYF
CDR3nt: TGTGCCAGCTCACGGGACAGGGCCGACACCATATATTTT

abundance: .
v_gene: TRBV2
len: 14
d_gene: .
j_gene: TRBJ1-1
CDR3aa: CASSQLRQNTEAFF
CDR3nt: TGTGCCAGCAGTCAACTCAGACAGAACACTGAAGCTTTCTTT